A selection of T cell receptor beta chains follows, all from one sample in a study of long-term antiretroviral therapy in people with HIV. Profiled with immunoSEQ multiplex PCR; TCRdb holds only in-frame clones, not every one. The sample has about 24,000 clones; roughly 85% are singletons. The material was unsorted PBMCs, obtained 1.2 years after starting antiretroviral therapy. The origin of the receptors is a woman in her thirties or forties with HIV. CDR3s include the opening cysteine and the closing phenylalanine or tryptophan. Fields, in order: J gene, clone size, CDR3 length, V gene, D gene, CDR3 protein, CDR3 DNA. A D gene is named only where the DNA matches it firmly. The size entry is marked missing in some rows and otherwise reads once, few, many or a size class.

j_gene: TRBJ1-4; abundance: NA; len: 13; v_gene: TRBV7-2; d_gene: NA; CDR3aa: CASSLSGYEKLFF; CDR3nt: TGTGCCAGCAGCTTAAGCGGCTATGAAAAACTGTTTTTT
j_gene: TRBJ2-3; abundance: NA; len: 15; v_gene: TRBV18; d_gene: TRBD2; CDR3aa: CASSPVSGNTDTQYF; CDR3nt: TGTGCCAGCTCACCAGTGAGCGGGAACACAGATACGCAGTATTTT
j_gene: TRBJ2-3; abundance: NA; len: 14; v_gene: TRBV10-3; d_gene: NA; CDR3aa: CAISESRSTDTQYF; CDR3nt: TGTGCCATCAGTGAGTCCCGTAGCACAGATACGCAGTATTTT
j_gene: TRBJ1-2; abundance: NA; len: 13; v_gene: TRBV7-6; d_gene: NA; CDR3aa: CASSLTELDGYTF; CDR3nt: TGTGCCAGCAGCTTGACAGAACTAGATGGCTACACCTTC
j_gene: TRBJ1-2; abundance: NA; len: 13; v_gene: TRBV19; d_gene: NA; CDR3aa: CASSIEDNYGYTF; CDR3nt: TGTGCCAGTAGTATAGAGGATAACTATGGCTACACCTTC
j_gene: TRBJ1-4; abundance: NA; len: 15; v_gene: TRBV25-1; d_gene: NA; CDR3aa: CASSASGGNNEKLFF; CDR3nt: TGTGCCAGCAGTGCCTCGGGGGGTAACAATGAAAAACTGTTTTTT
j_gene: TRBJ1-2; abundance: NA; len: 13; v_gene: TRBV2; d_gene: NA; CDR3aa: CASSDRGSYGYTF; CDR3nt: TGTGCCAGCAGTGATAGGGGTTCCTATGGCTACACCTTC
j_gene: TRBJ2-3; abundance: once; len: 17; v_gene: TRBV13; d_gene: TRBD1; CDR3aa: CASSIRTGRGGSDTQYF; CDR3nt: TGTGCCAGCAGCATTCGGACAGGAAGGGGCGGATCAGATACGCAGTATTTT
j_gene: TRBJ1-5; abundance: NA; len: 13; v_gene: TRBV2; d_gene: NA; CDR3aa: CASTRGPNQPQHF; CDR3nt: TGTGCCAGCACCAGGGGCCCAAATCAGCCCCAGCATTTT
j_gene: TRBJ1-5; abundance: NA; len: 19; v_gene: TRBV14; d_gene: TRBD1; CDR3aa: CASSRGKPRGQGDGQPQHF; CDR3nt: TGTGCCAGCAGCCGCGGGAAACCACGGGGACAGGGTGATGGTCAGCCCCAGCATTTT